The clone carrying this T cell receptor beta chain was observed a few times. This table comes from immunoSEQ multiplex PCR, and its TCRdb copy is limited to in-frame clones, with some not included. Of tens of thousands of clones listed, 70% to 90% were seen once; the top ten hold around 5.2%. This sample stems from a study of OX40 agonist ivuxolimab in advanced cancers. This clonotype was sampled from an adult with an advanced solid tumor such as melanoma, head and neck, liver or kidney cancer. Sample: CD4+ or CD8+ T cells sorted from blood, taken in a trial of the OX40 agonist ivuxolimab.

The CDR3 DNA sequence: TGCGCCAGCAGCCAAGGTCACGGCTTAGAGTGGGATACGCAGTATTTT. It translates to CASSQGHGLEWDTQYF. This sequence joins TRBV4-1 and TRBJ2-3; no firm D call. Trimming took 1 base from V and 6 from J, leaving 17 bases between them. Germline loops: CDR1 MGHRA, CDR2 YSYEKL. The CDR3 is made up of 16 amino acids.